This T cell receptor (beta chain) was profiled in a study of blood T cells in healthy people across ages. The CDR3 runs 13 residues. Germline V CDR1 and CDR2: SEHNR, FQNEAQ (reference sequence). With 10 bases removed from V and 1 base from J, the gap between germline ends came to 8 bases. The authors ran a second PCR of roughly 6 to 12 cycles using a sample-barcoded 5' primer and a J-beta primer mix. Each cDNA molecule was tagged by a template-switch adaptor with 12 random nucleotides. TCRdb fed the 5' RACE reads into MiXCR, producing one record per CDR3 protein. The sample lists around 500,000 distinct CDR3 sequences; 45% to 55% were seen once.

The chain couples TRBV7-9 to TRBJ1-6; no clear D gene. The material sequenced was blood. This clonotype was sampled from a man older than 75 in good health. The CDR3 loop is CATLESYNSPLHF. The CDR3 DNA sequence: TGTGCCACCCTGGAGTCCTATAATTCACCCCTCCACTTT.